A selection of T cell receptor beta chains follows, all from one sample in a study of blood T cell repertoires in COVID-19. Sequenced by immunoSEQ multiplex PCR; TCRdb stores in-frame clones only, minus some. The sample holds some 260,000 clones; about 90% are singletons and the top ten take under 4%. Source material: peripheral blood. Every receptor here comes from a man between 18 and 29 years old with active or convalescent COVID-19. Each CDR3 is given with its conserved first and last residue. The D gene is left open where the match is weak. Expanded clones are given a class, and other clones once, few, many or no size at all.

d_call j_call clone_size v_call cdr3_nt cdr3_aa
TRBD2 TRBJ2-3 . TRBV3-1/TRBV3-2 TGTGCCAGCAGCCAAGATCCGGCTAGCGGGAGCACAGATACGCAGTATTTT CASSQDPASGSTDTQYF
. TRBJ1-6 few TRBV5-1 TGCGCCAGCAGCTCACCGATGAGCTCCTATAATTCACCCCTCCACTTT CASSSPMSSYNSPLHF
TRBD1 TRBJ1-1 . TRBV20-1 TGCAGTGCTAGTGGGACAGGGGAAAAAACCGCCATGAACACTGAAGCTTTCTTT CSASGTGEKTAMNTEAFF
. TRBJ1-1 few TRBV7-3 TGTGCCAGCAGCGCGGACAGCAACACTGAAGCTTTCTTT CASSADSNTEAFF
. TRBJ2-7 . TRBV10-2 TGCGCCAGCAGTGAGGGGGCGGGGGCCTCCTACGAGCAGTACTTC CASSEGAGASYEQYF
. TRBJ1-5 once TRBV5-1 TGCGCCAGCAGCTTGACGACAGGCAATGATCAGCCCCAGCATTTT CASSLTTGNDQPQHF
. TRBJ2-7 few TRBV15 TGTGCCACCAGCAGTGCGAGGACATACGAGCAGTACTTC CATSSARTYEQYF
TRBD2 TRBJ2-1 . TRBV4-1 TGCGCCAGCAGCCACCTAGCGGGCTCCTACAATGAGCAGTTCTTC CASSHLAGSYNEQFF
. TRBJ2-3 . TRBV5-5 TGTGCCAGCAGCTTGCAGGCCCTCACAGATACGCAGTATTTT CASSLQALTDTQYF
. TRBJ1-2 . TRBV18 TGTGCCAGCTCCAATAAAGGGGATAGTGGCTACACCTTC CASSNKGDSGYTF